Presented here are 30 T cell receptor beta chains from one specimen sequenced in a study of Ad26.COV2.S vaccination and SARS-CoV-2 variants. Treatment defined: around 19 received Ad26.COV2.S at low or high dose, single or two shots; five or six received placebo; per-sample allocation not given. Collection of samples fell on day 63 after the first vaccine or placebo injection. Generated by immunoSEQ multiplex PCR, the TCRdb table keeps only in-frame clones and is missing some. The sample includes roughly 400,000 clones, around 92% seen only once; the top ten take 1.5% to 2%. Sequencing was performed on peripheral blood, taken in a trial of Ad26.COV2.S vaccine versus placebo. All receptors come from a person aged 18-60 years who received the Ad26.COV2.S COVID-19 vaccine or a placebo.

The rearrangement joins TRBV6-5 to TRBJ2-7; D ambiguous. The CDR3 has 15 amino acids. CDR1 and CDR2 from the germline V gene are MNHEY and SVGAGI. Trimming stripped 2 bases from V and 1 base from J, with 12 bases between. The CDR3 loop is CASSYGHTLSYEQYF. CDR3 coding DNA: TGTGCCAGCAGTTACGGGCATACCCTTTCCTACGAGCAGTACTTC.

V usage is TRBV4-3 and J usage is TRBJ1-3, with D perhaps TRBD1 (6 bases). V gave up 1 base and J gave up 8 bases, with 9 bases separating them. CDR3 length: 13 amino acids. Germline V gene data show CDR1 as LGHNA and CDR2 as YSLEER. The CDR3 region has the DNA TGCGCCAGCAGCCAAGGACAGGAGGACACCATATATTTT. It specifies CASSQGQEDTIYF.

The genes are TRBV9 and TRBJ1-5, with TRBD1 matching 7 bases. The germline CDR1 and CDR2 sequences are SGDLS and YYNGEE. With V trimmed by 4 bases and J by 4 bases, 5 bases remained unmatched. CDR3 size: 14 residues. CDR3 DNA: TGTGCCAGCAGCCCCCAGGGGGGGAATCAGCCCCAGCATTTT. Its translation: CASSPQGGNQPQHF.

The CDR3 nucleotides are TGCAGCGTTGAAAAACAGGGGGTCCACGAGCAGTACTTC. It translates to CSVEKQGVHEQYF. This sequence joins TRBV29-1 and TRBJ2-7; TRBD1 aligns across 8 bases. This CDR3 has 13 residues. CDR1 SQVTM and CDR2 ANQGSEA come from the germline V gene. The V gene end was trimmed by 2 bases and the J gene end by 5 bases; junction bases not matched to a gene: 5.

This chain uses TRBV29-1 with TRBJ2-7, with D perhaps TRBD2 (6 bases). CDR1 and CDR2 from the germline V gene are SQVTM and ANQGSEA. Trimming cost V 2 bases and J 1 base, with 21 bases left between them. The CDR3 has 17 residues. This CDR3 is CSVERCGTGIESYEQYF. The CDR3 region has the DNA TGCAGCGTTGAAAGGTGCGGGACCGGAATTGAATCCTACGAGCAGTACTTC.

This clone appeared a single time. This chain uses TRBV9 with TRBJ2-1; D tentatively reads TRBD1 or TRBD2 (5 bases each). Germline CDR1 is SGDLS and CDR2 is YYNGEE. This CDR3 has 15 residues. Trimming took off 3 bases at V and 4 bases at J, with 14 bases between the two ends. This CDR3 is CASSGGADRYNEQFF. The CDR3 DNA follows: TGTGCCAGCAGCGGAGGGGCAGATCGGTACAATGAGCAGTTCTTC.

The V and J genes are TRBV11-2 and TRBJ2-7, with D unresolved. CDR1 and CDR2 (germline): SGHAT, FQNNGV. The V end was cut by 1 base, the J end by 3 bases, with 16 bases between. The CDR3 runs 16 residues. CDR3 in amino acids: CASSLGVIGFHYEQYF. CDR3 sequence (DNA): TGTGCCAGCAGCTTAGGGGTGATCGGGTTCCACTACGAGCAGTACTTC.

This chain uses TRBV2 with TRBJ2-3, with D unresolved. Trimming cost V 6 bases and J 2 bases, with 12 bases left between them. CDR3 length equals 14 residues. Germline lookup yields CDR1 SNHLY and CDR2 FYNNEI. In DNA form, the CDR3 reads TGTGCCAGCAGCGACGGAGTACCCACAGATACGCAGTATTTT. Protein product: CASSDGVPTDTQYF.

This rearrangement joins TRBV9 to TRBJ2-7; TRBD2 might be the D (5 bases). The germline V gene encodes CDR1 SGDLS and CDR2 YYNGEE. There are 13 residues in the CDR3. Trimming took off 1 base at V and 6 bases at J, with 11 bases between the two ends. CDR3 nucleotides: TGTGCCAGCAGCGTACTAGCTTCTGGCGAGCAGTACTTC. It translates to CASSVLASGEQYF.

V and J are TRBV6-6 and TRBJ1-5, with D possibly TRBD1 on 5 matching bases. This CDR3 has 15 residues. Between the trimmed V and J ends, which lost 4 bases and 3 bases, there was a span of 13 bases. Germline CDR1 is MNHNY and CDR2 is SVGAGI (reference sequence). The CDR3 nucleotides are TGTGCCAGCAGTTTTCGGGACCCTGTCAATCAGCCCCAGCATTTT. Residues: CASSFRDPVNQPQHF.

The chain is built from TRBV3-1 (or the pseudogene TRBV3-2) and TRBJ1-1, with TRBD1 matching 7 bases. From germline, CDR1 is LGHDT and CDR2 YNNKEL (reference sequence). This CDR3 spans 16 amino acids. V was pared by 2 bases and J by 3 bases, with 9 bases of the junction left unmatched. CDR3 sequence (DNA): TGTGCCAGCAGCCAATCCTCAGGGGGGGGTGACACTGAAGCTTTCTTT. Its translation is CASSQSSGGGDTEAFF.

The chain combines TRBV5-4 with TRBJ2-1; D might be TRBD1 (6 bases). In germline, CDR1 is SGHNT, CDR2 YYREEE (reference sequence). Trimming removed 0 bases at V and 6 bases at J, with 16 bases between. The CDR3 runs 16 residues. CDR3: CASSLEVRTDVNEQFF. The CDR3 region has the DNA TGTGCCAGCAGCTTGGAAGTCCGGACAGACGTCAATGAGCAGTTCTTC.

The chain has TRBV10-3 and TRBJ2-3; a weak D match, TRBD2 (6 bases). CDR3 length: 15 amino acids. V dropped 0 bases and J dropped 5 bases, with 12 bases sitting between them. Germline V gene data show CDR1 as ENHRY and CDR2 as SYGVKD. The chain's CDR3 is CAISESTWEVDTQYF. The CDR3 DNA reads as TGTGCCATCAGTGAGTCGACGTGGGAGGTAGATACGCAGTATTTT.

CDR3 bases: TGTGCCAGCAGACAGGGTTCCGGGGAGCTGTTTTTT. Residues: CASRQGSGELFF. The chain employs TRBV3-1 (or the pseudogene TRBV3-2) and TRBJ2-2, with D maybe TRBD1 (6 bases). The CDR3 runs to 12 residues. In germline, CDR1 is LGHDT, CDR2 YNNKEL (reference sequence). V shed 6 bases and J shed 6 bases, with 8 bases lying between them.

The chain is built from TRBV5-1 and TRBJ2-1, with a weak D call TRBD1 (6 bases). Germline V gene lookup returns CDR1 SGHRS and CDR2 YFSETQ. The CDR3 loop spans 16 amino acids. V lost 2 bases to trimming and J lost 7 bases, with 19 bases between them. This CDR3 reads CASSLIPGASRNEQFF. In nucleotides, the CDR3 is TGCGCCAGCAGCTTAATCCCAGGGGCCTCGAGGAATGAGCAGTTCTTC.

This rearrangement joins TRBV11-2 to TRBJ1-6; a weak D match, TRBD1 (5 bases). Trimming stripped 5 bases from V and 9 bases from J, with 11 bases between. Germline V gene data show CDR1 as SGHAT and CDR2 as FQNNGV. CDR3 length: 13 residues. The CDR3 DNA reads TGTGCCAGCAGCACTGCAGGGTTTTCACCCCTCCACTTT. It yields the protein CASSTAGFSPLHF.

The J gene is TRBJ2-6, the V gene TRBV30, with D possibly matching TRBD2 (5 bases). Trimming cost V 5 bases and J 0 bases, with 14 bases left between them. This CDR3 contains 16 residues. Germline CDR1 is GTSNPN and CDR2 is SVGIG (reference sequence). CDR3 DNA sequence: TGTGCCTGGGGTCGGGGATTCGGCTCTGGGGCCAACGTCCTGACTTTC. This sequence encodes CAWGRGFGSGANVLTF.

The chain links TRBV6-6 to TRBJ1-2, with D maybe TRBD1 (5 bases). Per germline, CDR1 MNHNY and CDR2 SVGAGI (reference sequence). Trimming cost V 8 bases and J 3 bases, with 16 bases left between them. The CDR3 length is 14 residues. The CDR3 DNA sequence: TGTGCCAGCGGGACGGAAAGACGGCACTATGGCTACACCTTC. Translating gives CASGTERRHYGYTF.

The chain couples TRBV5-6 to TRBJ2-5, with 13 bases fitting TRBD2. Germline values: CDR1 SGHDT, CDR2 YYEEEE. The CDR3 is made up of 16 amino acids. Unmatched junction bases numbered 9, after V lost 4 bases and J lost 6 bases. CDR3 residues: CASSLRTSGGKKTQYF. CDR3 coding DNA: TGTGCCAGCAGCCTCAGGACTAGCGGGGGCAAAAAGACCCAGTACTTC.

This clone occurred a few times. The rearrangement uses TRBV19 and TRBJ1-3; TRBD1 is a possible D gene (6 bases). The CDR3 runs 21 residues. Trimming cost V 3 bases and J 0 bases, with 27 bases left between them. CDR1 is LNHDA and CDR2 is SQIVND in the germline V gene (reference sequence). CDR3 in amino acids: CASSMSEGRGLPAPSGNTIYF. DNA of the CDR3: TGTGCCAGTAGTATGAGTGAGGGCAGGGGACTGCCGGCACCCTCTGGAAACACCATATATTTT. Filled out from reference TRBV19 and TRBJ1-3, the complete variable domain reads DGGITQSPKYLFRKEGQNVTLSCEQNLNHDAMYWYRQDPGQGLRLIYYSQIVNDFQKGDIAEGYSVSREKKESFPLTVTSAQKNPTAFYLCASSMSEGRGLPAPSGNTIYFGEGSWLTVV.

The CDR3 nucleotides are TGTGCCAGCAGTTATTGTAACCTACGAAATGGCTACACCTTC. Protein sequence: CASSYCNLRNGYTF. The chain is built from TRBV6-8 and TRBJ1-2; D not certain. V was shortened by 3 bases and J by 6 bases, with 14 bases between the two germline ends. The CDR3 sequence is 14 residues long. From germline, CDR1 is MNHGY and CDR2 SAAAGT.

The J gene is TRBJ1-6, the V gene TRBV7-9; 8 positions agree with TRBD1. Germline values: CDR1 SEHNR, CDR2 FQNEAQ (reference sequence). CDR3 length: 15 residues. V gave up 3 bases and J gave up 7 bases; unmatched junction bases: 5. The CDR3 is CASSFKGQVNSPLHF. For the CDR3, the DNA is TGTGCCAGCAGCTTTAAGGGACAGGTGAATTCACCCCTCCACTTT. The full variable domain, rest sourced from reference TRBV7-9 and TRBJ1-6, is DTGVSQNPRHKITKRGQNVTFRCDPISEHNRLYWYRQTLGQGPEFLTYFQNEAQLEKSRLLSDRFSAERPKGSFSTLEIQRTEQGDSAMYLCASSFKGQVNSPLHFGNGTRLTVT.

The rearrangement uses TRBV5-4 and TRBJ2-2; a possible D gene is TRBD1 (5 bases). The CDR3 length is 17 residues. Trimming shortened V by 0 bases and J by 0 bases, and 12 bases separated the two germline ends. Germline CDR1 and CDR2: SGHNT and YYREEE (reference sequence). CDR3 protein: CASSLVAAQANTGELFF. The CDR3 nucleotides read TGTGCCAGCAGCTTGGTTGCGGCACAGGCGAACACCGGGGAGCTGTTTTTT.

The CDR3 is CASSPRDRGGQETQYF. The CDR3 DNA sequence: TGTGCCAGCTCACCACGTGACAGGGGAGGTCAAGAGACCCAGTACTTC. The chain recombines TRBV18 with TRBJ2-5; TRBD1 agrees at 8 bases. Trimming cost V 1 base and J 2 bases; bases outside gene matches: 6. The CDR3 is 16 amino acids. Germline lookup yields CDR1 KGHSH and CDR2 LQKENI.

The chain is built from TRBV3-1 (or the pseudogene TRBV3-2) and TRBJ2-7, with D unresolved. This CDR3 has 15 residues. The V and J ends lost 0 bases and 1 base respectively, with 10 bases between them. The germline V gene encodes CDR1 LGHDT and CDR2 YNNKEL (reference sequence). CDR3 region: CASSQDGRSSYEQYF. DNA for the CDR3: TGTGCCAGCAGCCAAGATGGAAGGTCATCCTACGAGCAGTACTTC.

The CDR3 sequence is CASSSRRGGYNEQFF. In nucleotides, the CDR3 is TGTGCCAGCAGCTCCCGGAGGGGGGGGTACAATGAGCAGTTCTTC. The genes are TRBV7-2 and TRBJ2-1; possibly TRBD2 for D (7 bases). V lost 4 bases to trimming and J lost 4 bases, with 14 bases between them. This CDR3 region has 15 residues. Germline V CDR1 and CDR2: SGHTA, FQGNSA.

This chain's CDR3 is CASSKGKGVGANVLTF. The CDR3 DNA reads as TGTGCCAGCAGCAAAGGTAAAGGGGTTGGGGCCAACGTCCTGACTTTC. The chain carries TRBV21-1 and TRBJ2-6; TRBD1 is taken as the D call from the table, unchecked against the DNA. TRBV21-1 is termed a pseudogene. The CDR3 extends over 16 amino acids.

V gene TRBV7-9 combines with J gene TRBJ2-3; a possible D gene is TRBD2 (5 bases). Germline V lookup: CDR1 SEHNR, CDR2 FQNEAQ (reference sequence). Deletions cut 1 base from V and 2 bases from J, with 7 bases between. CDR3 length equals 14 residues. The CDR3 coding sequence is TGTGCCAGCAGCTTAGTCGGGAACACAGATACGCAGTATTTT. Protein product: CASSLVGNTDTQYF. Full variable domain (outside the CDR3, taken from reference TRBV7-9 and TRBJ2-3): DTGVSQNPRHKITKRGQNVTFRCDPISEHNRLYWYRQTLGQGPEFLTYFQNEAQLEKSRLLSDRFSAERPKGSFSTLEIQRTEQGDSAMYLCASSLVGNTDTQYFGPGTRLTVL.

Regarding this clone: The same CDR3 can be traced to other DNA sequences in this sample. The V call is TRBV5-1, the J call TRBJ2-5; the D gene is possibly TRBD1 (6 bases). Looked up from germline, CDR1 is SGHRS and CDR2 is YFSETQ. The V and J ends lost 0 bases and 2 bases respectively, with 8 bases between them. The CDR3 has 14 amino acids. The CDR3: CASSLGQGQETQYF. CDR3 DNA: TGCGCCAGCAGCTTGGGCCAGGGGCAAGAGACCCAGTACTTC.

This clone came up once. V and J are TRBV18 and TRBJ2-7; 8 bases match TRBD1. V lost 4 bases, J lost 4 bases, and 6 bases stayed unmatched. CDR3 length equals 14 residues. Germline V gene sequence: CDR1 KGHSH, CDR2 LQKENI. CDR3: CASSRVTGAYEQYF. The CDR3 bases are TGTGCCAGCTCACGGGTGACAGGGGCGTACGAGCAGTACTTC.